This T cell receptor (beta chain) was recovered during a study of blood T cell repertoires in COVID-19. About the research overall: Some COVID-19 samples were acute and others convalescent; all came from the United States, Italy and Spain. The analysed material was cDNA or gDNA that came from T cells, B-cell-depleted T cells, or PBMCs.

Authors' processing steps: Amplification of reference gene primers provided the estimated nucleated cell counts. The data were produced by immunoSEQ multiplex PCR, yet TCRdb's version contains in-frame clones alone and is incomplete. The D gene and trimming were derived from the DNA, and the V and J assignments and clone size from that table. The sample includes 300,000 or so clones, 75% to 90% seen only once; the top ten take approximately 3.3%. V lost 0 bases to trimming and J lost 2 bases, with 17 bases between them. The CDR3 has 18 amino acids. The germline CDR1 and CDR2 sequences are MGHRA and YSYEKL.

The chain is built from TRBV4-1 and TRBJ2-1; D is possibly TRBD2 (6 bases). The specimen was peripheral blood. The clonotype was recovered from a middle-aged woman with acute or convalescent COVID-19. In DNA form, the CDR3 reads TGCGCCAGCAGCCAAGATCAGTACCGGGACTTGCCCTACAATGAGCAGTTCTTC. This sequence encodes CASSQDQYRDLPYNEQFF.